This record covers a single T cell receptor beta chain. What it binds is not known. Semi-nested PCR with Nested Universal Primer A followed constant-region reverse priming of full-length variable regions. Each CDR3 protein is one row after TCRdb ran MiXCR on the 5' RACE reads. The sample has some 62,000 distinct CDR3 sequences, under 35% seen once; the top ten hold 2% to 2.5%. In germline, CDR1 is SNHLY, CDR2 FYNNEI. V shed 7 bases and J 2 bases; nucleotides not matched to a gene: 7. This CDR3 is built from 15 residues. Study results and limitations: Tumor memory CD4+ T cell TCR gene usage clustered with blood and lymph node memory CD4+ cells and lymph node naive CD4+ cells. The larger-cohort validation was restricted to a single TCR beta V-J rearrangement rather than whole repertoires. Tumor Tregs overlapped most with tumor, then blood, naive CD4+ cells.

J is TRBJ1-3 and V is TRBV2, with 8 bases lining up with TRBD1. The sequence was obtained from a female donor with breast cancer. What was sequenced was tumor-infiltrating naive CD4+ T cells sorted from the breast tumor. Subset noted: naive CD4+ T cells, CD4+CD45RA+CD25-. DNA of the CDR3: TGTGCCAGCAATCCGGACAGGGTTGCTGGAAACACCATATATTTT. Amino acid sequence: CASNPDRVAGNTIYF.